This T cell receptor beta chain was sequenced during a study of identical twins. Via MiXCR, TCRdb re-called the 5' RACE reads, giving one row per CDR3 protein. The sample has 140,000 to 150,000 distinct CDR3 sequences; under 4.5% are singletons. V lost 5 bases, J lost 2 bases, and 11 bases stayed unmatched. This CDR3 contains 16 residues. Germline V gene lookup returns CDR1 SGHTS and CDR2 YDEGEE. The chain employs TRBV5-8 and TRBJ2-7; 9 bases agree with TRBD2. The clonotype comes from a man aged 18 to 30 in good health. The sequenced sample consisted of memory T cells sorted from blood. The CDR3 sequence is CASSRTGLAGTYEQYF. CDR3 bases: TGTGCCAGCAGTCGGACGGGGCTAGCGGGAACCTACGAGCAGTACTTC.